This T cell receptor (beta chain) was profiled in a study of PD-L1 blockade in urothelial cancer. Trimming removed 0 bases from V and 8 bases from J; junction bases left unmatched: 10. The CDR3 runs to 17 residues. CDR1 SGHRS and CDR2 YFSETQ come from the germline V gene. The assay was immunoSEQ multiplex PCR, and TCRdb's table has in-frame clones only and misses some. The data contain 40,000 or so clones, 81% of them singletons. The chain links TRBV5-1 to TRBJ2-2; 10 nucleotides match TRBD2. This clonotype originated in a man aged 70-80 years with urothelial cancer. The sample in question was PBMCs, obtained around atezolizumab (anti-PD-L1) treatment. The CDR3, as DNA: TGCGCCAGCAGCTTGGAACTAGCGGGACAAGGCTCGGGGGAGCTGTTTTTT. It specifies CASSLELAGQGSGELFF.